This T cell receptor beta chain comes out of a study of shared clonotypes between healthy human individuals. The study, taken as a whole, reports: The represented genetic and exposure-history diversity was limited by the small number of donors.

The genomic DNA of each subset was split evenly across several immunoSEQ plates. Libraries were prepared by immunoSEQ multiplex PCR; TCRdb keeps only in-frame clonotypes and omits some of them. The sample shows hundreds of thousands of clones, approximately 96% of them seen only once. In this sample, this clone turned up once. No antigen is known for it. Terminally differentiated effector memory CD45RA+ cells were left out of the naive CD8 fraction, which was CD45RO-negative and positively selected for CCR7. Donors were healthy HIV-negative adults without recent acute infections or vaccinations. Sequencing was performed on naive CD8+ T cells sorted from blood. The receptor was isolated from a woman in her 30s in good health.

The CDR3: CASSPGLAAETQYF. As DNA, the CDR3 is TGCGCCAGCAGCCCCGGACTAGCGGCAGAGACCCAGTACTTC. The V gene is TRBV5-1, the J gene TRBJ2-5; the match to TRBD2 covers 10 bases. The V gene end was trimmed by 4 bases and the J gene end by 4 bases; junction bases not matched to a gene: 4. The V gene's germline CDR1 is SGHRS and CDR2 YFSETQ. The CDR3 runs to 14 residues.